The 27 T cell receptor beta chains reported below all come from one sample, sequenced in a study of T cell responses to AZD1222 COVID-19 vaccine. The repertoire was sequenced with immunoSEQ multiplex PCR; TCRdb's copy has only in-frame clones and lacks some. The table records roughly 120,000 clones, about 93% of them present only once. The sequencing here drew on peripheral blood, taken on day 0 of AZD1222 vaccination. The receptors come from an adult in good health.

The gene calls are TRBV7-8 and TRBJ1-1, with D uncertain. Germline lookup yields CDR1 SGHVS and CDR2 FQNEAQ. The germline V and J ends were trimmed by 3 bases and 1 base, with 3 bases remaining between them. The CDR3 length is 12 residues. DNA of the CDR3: TGTGCCAGCAGCTTCCAGAACACTGAAGCTTTCTTT. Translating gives CASSFQNTEAFF.

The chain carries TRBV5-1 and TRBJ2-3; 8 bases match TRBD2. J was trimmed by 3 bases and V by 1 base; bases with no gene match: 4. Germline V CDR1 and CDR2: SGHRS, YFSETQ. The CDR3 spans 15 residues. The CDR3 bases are TGCGCCAGCAGCTTGAGGACGGGAGGGACAGATACGCAGTATTTT. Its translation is CASSLRTGGTDTQYF.

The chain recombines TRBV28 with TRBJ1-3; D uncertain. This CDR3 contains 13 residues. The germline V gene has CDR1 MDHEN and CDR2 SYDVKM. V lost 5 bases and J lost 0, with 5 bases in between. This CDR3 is CASSRSSGNTIYF. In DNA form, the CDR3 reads TGTGCCAGCAGTAGGAGCTCTGGAAACACCATATATTTT.

The CDR3 region has the DNA TGTGCCAGCAGGGGGCGGTACAGCGGGGATACCCAAGAGACCCAGTACTTC. Its translation: CASRGRYSGDTQETQYF. V and J are TRBV27 and TRBJ2-5, with 7 nucleotides matching TRBD2. Germline assignment: CDR1 MNHEY and CDR2 SMNVEV (reference sequence). CDR3 length: 17 amino acids. V dropped 6 bases and J dropped 1; count of bases not matched to a gene: 14.

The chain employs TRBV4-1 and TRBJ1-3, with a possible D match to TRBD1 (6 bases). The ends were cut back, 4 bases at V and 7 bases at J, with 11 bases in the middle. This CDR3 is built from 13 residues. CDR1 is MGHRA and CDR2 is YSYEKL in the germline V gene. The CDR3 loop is CASSPVGGNTIYF. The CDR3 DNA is TGCGCCAGCAGCCCAGTAGGGGGGAACACCATATATTTT.

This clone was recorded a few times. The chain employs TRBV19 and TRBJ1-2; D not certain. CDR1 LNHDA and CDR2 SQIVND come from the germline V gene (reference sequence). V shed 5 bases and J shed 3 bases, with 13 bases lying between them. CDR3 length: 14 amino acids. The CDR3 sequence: CASSPGFGDYGYTF. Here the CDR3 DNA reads TGTGCCAGTAGTCCCGGTTTTGGGGACTATGGCTACACCTTC.

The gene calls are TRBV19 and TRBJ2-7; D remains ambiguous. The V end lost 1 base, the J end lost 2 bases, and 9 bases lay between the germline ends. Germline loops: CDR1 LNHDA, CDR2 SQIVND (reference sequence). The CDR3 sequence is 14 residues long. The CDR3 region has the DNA TGTGCCAGTAGTATAGCACCAGGTCCCTACGAGCAGTACTTC. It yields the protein CASSIAPGPYEQYF.

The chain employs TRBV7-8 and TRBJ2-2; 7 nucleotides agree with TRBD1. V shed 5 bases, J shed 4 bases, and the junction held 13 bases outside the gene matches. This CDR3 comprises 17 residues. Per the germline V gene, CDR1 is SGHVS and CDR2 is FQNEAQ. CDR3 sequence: CASSGGRWTGGTGELFF. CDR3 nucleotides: TGTGCCAGCAGCGGTGGTAGGTGGACAGGAGGCACCGGGGAGCTGTTTTTT.

The CDR3 protein is CASSNRDTRETQYF. CDR3 nucleotide sequence: TGTGCCAGTAGCAACCGGGACACCCGAGAGACCCAGTACTTC. The chain uses TRBV19 and TRBJ2-5, with D tentatively TRBD1 (6 bases). Deletions cut 6 bases from V and 4 bases from J, with 15 bases between. From germline, CDR1 is LNHDA and CDR2 SQIVND (reference sequence). The CDR3 is 14 amino acids.

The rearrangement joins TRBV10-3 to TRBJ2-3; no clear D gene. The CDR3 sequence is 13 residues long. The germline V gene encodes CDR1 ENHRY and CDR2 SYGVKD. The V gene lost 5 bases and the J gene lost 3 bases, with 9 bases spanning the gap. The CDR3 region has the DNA TGTGCCATCAGTTATGTGCGGACAGATACGCAGTATTTT. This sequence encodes CAISYVRTDTQYF.

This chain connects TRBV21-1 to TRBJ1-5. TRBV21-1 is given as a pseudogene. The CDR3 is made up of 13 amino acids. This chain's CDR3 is CATRQDSTQPQHF. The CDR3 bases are TGTGCCACCCGGCAGGACTCTACTCAGCCCCAGCATTTT.

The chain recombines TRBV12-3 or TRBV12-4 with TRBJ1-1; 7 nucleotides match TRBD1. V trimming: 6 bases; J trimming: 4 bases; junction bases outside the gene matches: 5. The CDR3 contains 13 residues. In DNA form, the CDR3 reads TGTGCCAGCAGCTTGACAGGGTCCACTGAAGCTTTCTTT. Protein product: CASSLTGSTEAFF.

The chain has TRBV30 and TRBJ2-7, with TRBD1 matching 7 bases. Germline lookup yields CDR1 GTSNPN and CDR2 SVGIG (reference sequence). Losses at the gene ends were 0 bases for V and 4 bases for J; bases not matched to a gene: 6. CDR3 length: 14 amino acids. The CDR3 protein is CAWSVKGARYEQYF. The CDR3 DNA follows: TGTGCCTGGAGTGTAAAGGGGGCGAGATACGAGCAGTACTTC.

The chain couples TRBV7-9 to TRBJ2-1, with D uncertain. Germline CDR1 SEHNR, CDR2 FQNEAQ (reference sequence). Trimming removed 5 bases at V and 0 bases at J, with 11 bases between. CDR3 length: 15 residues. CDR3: CASSLLLSSYNEQFF. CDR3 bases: TGTGCCAGCAGCCTCTTGCTTAGCTCCTACAATGAGCAGTTCTTC.

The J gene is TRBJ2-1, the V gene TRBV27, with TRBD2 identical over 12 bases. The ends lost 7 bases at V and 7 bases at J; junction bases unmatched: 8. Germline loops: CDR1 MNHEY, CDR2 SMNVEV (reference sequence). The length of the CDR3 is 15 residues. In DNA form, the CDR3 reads TGTGCCAGCACTCCGACTAGCGGGAGATGGAATGAGCAGTTCTTC. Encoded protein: CASTPTSGRWNEQFF.

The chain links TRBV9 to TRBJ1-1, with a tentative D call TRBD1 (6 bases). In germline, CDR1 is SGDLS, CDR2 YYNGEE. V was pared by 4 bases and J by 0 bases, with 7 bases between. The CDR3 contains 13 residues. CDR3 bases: TGTGCCAGCAGCCCAGGGGTGAACACTGAAGCTTTCTTT. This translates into CASSPGVNTEAFF.

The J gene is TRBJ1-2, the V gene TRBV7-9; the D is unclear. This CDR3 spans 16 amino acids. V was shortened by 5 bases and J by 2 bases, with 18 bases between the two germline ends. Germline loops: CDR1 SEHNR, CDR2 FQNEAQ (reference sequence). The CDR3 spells CASSPFSGERNYGYTF. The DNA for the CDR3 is TGTGCCAGCAGCCCCTTCTCGGGAGAGAGAAACTATGGCTACACCTTC. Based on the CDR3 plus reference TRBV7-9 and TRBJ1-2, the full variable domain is DTGVSQNPRHKITKRGQNVTFRCDPISEHNRLYWYRQTLGQGPEFLTYFQNEAQLEKSRLLSDRFSAERPKGSFSTLEIQRTEQGDSAMYLCASSPFSGERNYGYTFGSGTRLTVV.

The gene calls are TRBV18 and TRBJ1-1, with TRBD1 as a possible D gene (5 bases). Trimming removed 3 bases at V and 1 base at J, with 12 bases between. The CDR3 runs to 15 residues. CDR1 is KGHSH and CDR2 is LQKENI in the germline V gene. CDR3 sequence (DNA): TGTGCCAGCTCACCCGCCGACAGAACGAACACTGAAGCTTTCTTT. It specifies CASSPADRTNTEAFF.

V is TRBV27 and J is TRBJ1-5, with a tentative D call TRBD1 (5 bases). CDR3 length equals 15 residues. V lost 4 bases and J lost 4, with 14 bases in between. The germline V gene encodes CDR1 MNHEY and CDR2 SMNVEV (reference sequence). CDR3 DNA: TGTGCCAGCAGTTCATTCGGGTCAGGGAATCAGCCCCAGCATTTT. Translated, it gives CASSSFGSGNQPQHF.

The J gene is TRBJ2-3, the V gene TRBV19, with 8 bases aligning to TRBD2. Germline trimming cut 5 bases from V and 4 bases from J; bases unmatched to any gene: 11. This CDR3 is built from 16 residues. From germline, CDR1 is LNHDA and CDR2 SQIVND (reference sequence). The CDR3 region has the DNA TGTGCCAGTAGTCTCGGGACTAGGCGGCGGGCAGATACGCAGTATTTT. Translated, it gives CASSLGTRRRADTQYF.

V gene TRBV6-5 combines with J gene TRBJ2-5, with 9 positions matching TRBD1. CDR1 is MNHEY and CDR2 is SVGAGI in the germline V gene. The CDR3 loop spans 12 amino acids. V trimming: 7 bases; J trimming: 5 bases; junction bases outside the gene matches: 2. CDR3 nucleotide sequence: TGTGCCAGCACCGACAGGGGGGAGACCCAGTACTTC. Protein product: CASTDRGETQYF.

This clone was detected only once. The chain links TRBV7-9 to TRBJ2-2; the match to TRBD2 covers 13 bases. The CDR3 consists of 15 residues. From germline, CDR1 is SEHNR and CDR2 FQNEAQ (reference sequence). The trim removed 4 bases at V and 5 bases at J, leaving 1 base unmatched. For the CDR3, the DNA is TGTGCCAGCAGCTCGGGACTAGCGGGGACCGGGGAGCTGTTTTTT. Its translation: CASSSGLAGTGELFF. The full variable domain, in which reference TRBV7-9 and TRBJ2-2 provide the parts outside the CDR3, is DTGVSQNPRHKITKRGQNVTFRCDPISEHNRLYWYRQTLGQGPEFLTYFQNEAQLEKSRLLSDRFSAERPKGSFSTLEIQRTEQGDSAMYLCASSSGLAGTGELFFGEGSRLTVL.

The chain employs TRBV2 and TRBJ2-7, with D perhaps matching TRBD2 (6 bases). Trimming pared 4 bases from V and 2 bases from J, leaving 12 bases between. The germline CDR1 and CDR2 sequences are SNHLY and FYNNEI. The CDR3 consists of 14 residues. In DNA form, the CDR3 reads TGTGCCAGCAGTGGGGCTAGCGCCGCCTACGAGCAGTACTTC. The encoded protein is CASSGASAAYEQYF. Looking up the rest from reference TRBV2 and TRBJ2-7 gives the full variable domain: EPEVTQTPSHQVTQMGQEVILRCVPISNHLYFYWYRQILGQKVEFLVSFYNNEISEKSEIFDDQFSVERPDGSNFTLKIRSTKLEDSAMYFCASSGASAAYEQYFGPGTRLTVT.

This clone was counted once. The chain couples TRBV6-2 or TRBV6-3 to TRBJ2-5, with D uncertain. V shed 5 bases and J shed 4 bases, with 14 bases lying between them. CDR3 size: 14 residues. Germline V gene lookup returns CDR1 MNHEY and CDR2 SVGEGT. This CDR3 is CASSPPELPETQYF. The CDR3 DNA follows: TGTGCCAGCAGTCCCCCGGAGCTGCCAGAGACCCAGTACTTC.

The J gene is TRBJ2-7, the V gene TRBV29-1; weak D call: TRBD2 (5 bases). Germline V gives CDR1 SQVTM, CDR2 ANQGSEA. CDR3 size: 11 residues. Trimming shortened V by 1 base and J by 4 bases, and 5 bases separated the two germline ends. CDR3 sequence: CSVEAGYEQYF. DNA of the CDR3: TGCAGCGTTGAAGCGGGGTACGAGCAGTACTTC.

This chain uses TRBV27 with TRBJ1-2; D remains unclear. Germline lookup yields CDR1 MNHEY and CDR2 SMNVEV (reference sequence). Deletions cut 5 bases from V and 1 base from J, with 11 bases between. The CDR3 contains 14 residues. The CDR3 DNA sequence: TGTGCCAGCAGTGCCCTGGACCGTAACTATGGCTACACCTTC. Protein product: CASSALDRNYGYTF.

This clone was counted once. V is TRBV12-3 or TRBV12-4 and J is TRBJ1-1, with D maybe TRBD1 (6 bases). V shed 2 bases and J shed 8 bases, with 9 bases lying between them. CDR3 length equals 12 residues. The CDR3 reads CASSLTGREAFF. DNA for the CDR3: TGTGCCAGCAGTTTAACAGGGAGAGAAGCTTTCTTT.